Below, 28 T cell receptor beta chains from the same sample are listed, as sequenced in a study of cytomegalovirus exposure and HLA in healthy donors. In the PCR, 60 Vbeta and 13 Jbeta primers were used. Measured with immunoSEQ multiplex PCR; TCRdb has only the in-frame clones, and not every one. Among 150,000 to 200,000 clones, 78% were seen once, and the ten largest hold 4.5% to 7.5%. The sequenced material came from PBMCs. These receptors were collected from a woman in her 30s in good health and CMV-seropositive.

This chain links TRBV18 with TRBJ1-1, with D perhaps TRBD1 (6 bases). The V gene's germline CDR1 is KGHSH and CDR2 LQKENI. The ends were cut back, 7 bases at V and 1 base at J, with 10 bases in the middle. This CDR3 is 13 amino acids long. CDR3 sequence: CASCMDRNTEAFF. The CDR3 DNA reads as TGTGCCAGCTGCATGGACAGGAACACTGAAGCTTTCTTT.

The rearrangement uses TRBV10-2 and TRBJ1-5, with D perhaps TRBD1 (5 bases). The CDR3 contains 13 residues. The germline CDR1 and CDR2 sequences are WSHSY and SAAADI. Trimming stripped 8 bases from V and 3 bases from J, with 11 bases between. The CDR3 coding sequence is TGCGCCAGCCTAGACAGTTCCAATCAGCCCCAGCATTTT. Protein: CASLDSSNQPQHF.

This rearrangement joins TRBV10-2 to TRBJ1-3; 10 bases agree with TRBD1. CDR1 and CDR2 (germline): WSHSY, SAAADI. The CDR3 runs to 17 residues. The V gene end was trimmed by 4 bases and the J gene end by 1 base; junction bases not matched to a gene: 7. The CDR3 reads CASSVTGGASSGNTIYF. The CDR3 coding sequence is TGCGCCAGCAGTGTGACAGGGGGCGCATCATCTGGAAACACCATATATTTT.

The rearrangement links TRBV27 to TRBJ2-7, with 8 positions matching TRBD1. V was pared by 3 bases and J by 5 bases, with 12 bases of the junction left unmatched. The length of the CDR3 is 16 residues. Germline CDR1 and CDR2: MNHEY and SMNVEV (reference sequence). CDR3 DNA: TGTGCCAGCAGTTTCTCCCTGGACAGGGCCATTGACGAGCAGTACTTC. As protein: CASSFSLDRAIDEQYF.

For this clone: At one end, the junction sequence differs from germline, possibly due to a read error. The chain carries TRBV7-9 and TRBJ2-7, with 16 bases matching TRBD2. The germline gives CDR1 SEHNR, CDR2 FQNEAQ (reference sequence). This CDR3 has 17 residues. The CDR3 sequence is CSSSFTGTSGRAHEQYF. CDR3 bases: TGTTCCAGCAGCTTTACCGGGACTAGCGGGAGGGCACACGAGCAGTACTTC. Filled out from reference TRBV7-9 and TRBJ2-7, the complete variable domain reads DTGVSQNPRHKITKRGQNVTFRCDPISEHNRLYWYRQTLGQGPEFLTYFQNEAQLEKSRLLSDRFSAERPKGSFSTLEIQRTEQGDSAMYLCSSSFTGTSGRAHEQYFGPGTRLTVT.

The chain recombines TRBV6-5 with TRBJ1-3; no clear D gene. This CDR3 is 13 amino acids long. Germline V lookup: CDR1 MNHEY, CDR2 SVGAGI. The ends were cut back, 5 bases at V and 8 bases at J, with 13 bases in the middle. The CDR3 here is CASSPQSRHTIYF. As DNA, the CDR3 is TGTGCCAGCAGTCCCCAATCCAGGCACACCATATATTTT.

The V gene is TRBV9, the J gene TRBJ2-3; tentative D call: TRBD2 (5 bases). This CDR3 is built from 19 residues. V lost 0 bases, J lost 1 base, and 21 bases lay in between. Germline CDR1 is SGDLS and CDR2 is YYNGEE. The CDR3 region has the DNA TGTGCCAGCAGCGTAGAGGCGGGCCAACTGGCAAGCGGCACAGATACGCAGTATTTT. Translated: CASSVEAGQLASGTDTQYF.

The chain is built from TRBV28 and TRBJ2-7; D is uncertain. V dropped 6 bases and J dropped 0 bases, with 18 bases sitting between them. This CDR3 is 16 amino acids long. CDR1 and CDR2 from the germline V gene are MDHEN and SYDVKM. The CDR3 reads CASSVVYPGSSYEQYF. The CDR3 DNA follows: TGTGCCAGCAGCGTAGTTTACCCCGGGTCCTCCTACGAGCAGTACTTC.

This sequence joins TRBV6-5 and TRBJ2-5; the D gene is possibly TRBD2 (5 bases). CDR1 and CDR2 (germline): MNHEY, SVGAGI. There are 13 residues in the CDR3. Trimming took off 1 base at V and 3 bases at J, with 6 bases between the two ends. CDR3: CASSYLGEETQYF. The CDR3 DNA reads as TGTGCCAGCAGTTACTTGGGAGAAGAGACCCAGTACTTC.

The V and J genes are TRBV6-5 and TRBJ1-1; D ambiguous. CDR3 length: 13 residues. Germline V gene sequence: CDR1 MNHEY, CDR2 SVGAGI. Trimming took 5 bases from V and 4 from J, leaving 11 bases between them. In DNA form, the CDR3 reads TGTGCCAGCAGTGTTGCACTTGGCACTGAAGCTTTCTTT. It encodes CASSVALGTEAFF.

The chain employs TRBV4-2 and TRBJ1-2; unclear D gene. CDR3 size: 16 residues. Germline lookup yields CDR1 LGHNA and CDR2 YNFKEQ. The V end lost 0 bases, the J end lost 4 bases, and 15 bases lay between the germline ends. The DNA for the CDR3 is TGTGCCAGCAGCCAAGATTGGGAGGACCGAATCTATGGCTACACCTTC. This codes for CASSQDWEDRIYGYTF.

The J gene is TRBJ2-4, the V gene TRBV2; a weak D match, TRBD1 (6 bases). CDR1 is SNHLY, CDR2 FYNNEI, per germline. The CDR3 sequence is 12 residues long. The germline V and J ends were trimmed by 4 bases and 7 bases, with 8 bases remaining between them. This CDR3 is CASSGQANIQYF. The CDR3 DNA reads as TGTGCCAGCAGTGGACAGGCGAACATTCAGTACTTC.

DNA for the CDR3: TGCGCCAGCATGCTGTTCGGGGAATTGTGGGGTTCGGAGGCTAACTATGGCTACACCTTC. This codes for CASMLFGELWGSEANYGYTF. The chain carries TRBV5-1 and TRBJ1-2, with unresolved D. Germline loops: CDR1 SGHRS, CDR2 YFSETQ. The CDR3 extends over 20 amino acids. V dropped 6 bases and J dropped 0 bases, with 30 bases sitting between them. The full variable domain, rest sourced from reference TRBV5-1 and TRBJ1-2, is KAGVTQTPRYLIKTRGQQVTLSCSPISGHRSVSWYQQTPGQGLQFLFEYFSETQRNKGNFPGRFSGRQFSNSRSEMNVSTLELGDSALYLCASMLFGELWGSEANYGYTFGSGTRLTVV.

The J gene is TRBJ2-7, the V gene TRBV6-5; 8 bases line up with TRBD2. Trimming cost V 8 bases and J 6 bases; bases outside gene matches: 9. This CDR3 contains 13 residues. CDR1 and CDR2 (germline): MNHEY, SVGAGI. DNA of the CDR3: TGTGCCAGCGCCTGGGGACTAGTTCGCGAGCAGTACTTC. This encodes CASAWGLVREQYF.

The chain links TRBV7-9 to TRBJ2-1, with TRBD2 identical over 8 bases. CDR3 length: 19 amino acids. CDR1 is SEHNR and CDR2 is FQNEAQ in the germline V gene (reference sequence). Trimming removed 3 bases from V and 6 bases from J; junction bases left unmatched: 19. CDR3 sequence (DNA): TGTGCCAGCAGCTTCCTCCGGGGGGGGAAGGGGGGGCCTGTCAATGAGCAGTTCTTC. Protein sequence: CASSFLRGGKGGPVNEQFF.

The chain couples TRBV4-2 to TRBJ1-1; 7 bases are a match to TRBD1. Germline V gene lookup returns CDR1 LGHNA and CDR2 YNFKEQ. The CDR3 loop spans 14 amino acids. V dropped 7 bases and J dropped 1; count of bases not matched to a gene: 6. CDR3 residues: CASIATGANTEAFF. CDR3 DNA: TGTGCCAGCATTGCAACAGGGGCGAACACTGAAGCTTTCTTT.

This chain joins TRBV7-9 and TRBJ2-2; the match to TRBD1 covers 7 bases. After removal of 4 bases from V and 1 base from J, the junction contained 3 bases not matched to a gene. This CDR3 has 15 residues. The germline gives CDR1 SEHNR, CDR2 FQNEAQ (reference sequence). In nucleotides, the CDR3 is TGTGCCAGCAGCTACTCAGGGGGGAACACCGGGGAGCTGTTTTTT. Its translation: CASSYSGGNTGELFF.

The chain uses TRBV7-2 and TRBJ1-3; 7 bases are a match to TRBD1. J gave up 0 bases and V 4 bases, and 9 bases lay outside the gene matches. Germline V gives CDR1 SGHTA, CDR2 FQGNSA. The CDR3 runs 17 residues. CDR3 in DNA: TGTGCCAGCAGCTCGACGCTACAGGGGATCTCTGGAAACACCATATATTTT. Protein: CASSSTLQGISGNTIYF.

The V call is TRBV4-1, the J call TRBJ1-4, with a weak D call TRBD1 (5 bases). The ends were cut back, 1 base at V and 3 bases at J, with 15 bases in the middle. The CDR3 consists of 17 residues. Germline values: CDR1 MGHRA, CDR2 YSYEKL. This CDR3 is CASSQAPIGVANEKLFF. The CDR3 DNA reads as TGCGCCAGCAGCCAAGCCCCGATAGGGGTCGCTAATGAAAAACTGTTTTTT.

This clone was counted between two and nine times. The gene calls are TRBV4-2 and TRBJ1-1; 8 positions agree with TRBD1. The CDR3 consists of 15 residues. Germline-derived CDR1 and CDR2 are LGHNA and YNFKEQ. V trimming: 5 bases; J trimming: 2 bases; junction bases outside the gene matches: 7. This CDR3 is CASSIHRGTNTEAFF. The CDR3 DNA reads as TGTGCCAGCAGCATCCACAGGGGGACAAACACTGAAGCTTTCTTT.

V and J are TRBV19 and TRBJ1-1; 7 bases are shared with TRBD1. The J segment lost 7 bases and the V segment lost 4 bases, leaving 9 bases of the junction unmatched. This CDR3 contains 14 residues. Germline CDR1 LNHDA, CDR2 SQIVND (reference sequence). CDR3 sequence (DNA): TGTGCCAGTAGTAGGAGGGGGCATGACGGTGAAGCTTTCTTT. Amino acids: CASSRRGHDGEAFF.

CDR3 coding DNA: TGTGCCAGCAGGAGCAGGGGCGTGGGGGGAAACACCATATATTTT. Amino acids: CASRSRGVGGNTIYF. V gene TRBV6-5 combines with J gene TRBJ1-3; TRBD1 is a possible D gene (6 bases). The V end lost 6 bases, the J end lost 4 bases, and 16 bases lay between the germline ends. This CDR3 is built from 15 residues. CDR1 MNHEY and CDR2 SVGAGI come from the germline V gene.

The J gene is TRBJ2-1, the V gene TRBV28, with a possible D match to TRBD1 (6 bases). This CDR3 has 17 amino acids. The germline V gene has CDR1 MDHEN and CDR2 SYDVKM. Trimming took off 4 bases at V and 0 bases at J, with 16 bases between the two ends. The CDR3 is CASSSPRGGNSYNEQFF. CDR3 coding DNA: TGTGCCAGCAGTTCCCCCAGGGGCGGTAACTCCTACAATGAGCAGTTCTTC.

This chain links TRBV5-3 with TRBJ2-7; the match to TRBD2 covers 9 bases. TRBV5-3 carries the ORF label, with uncertain function. This CDR3 region has 15 residues. V shed 3 bases, J shed 6 bases, and the junction held 10 bases outside the gene matches. This chain's CDR3 is CARSSGTSCIGEQYF. For the CDR3, the DNA is TGTGCCAGAAGCTCCGGGACTAGCTGTATCGGCGAGCAGTACTTC.

The gene calls are TRBV6-5 and TRBJ1-1, with TRBD1 as a possible D gene (6 bases). The V end lost 2 bases, the J end lost 0 bases, and 13 bases lay between the germline ends. The CDR3 extends over 16 amino acids. Germline loops: CDR1 MNHEY, CDR2 SVGAGI. Here the CDR3 DNA reads TGTGCCAGCAGTTACAGGACAGTCTCCATGAACACTGAAGCTTTCTTT. Protein: CASSYRTVSMNTEAFF.

The chain carries TRBV7-2 and TRBJ2-7; 7 bases match TRBD1. CDR1 and CDR2 from the germline V gene are SGHTA and FQGNSA. The length of the CDR3 is 14 residues. With V trimmed by 5 bases and J by 2 bases, 6 bases remained unmatched. The chain's CDR3 is CASSPRQGTYEQYF. As DNA, the CDR3 is TGTGCCAGCAGCCCCCGACAGGGTACCTACGAGCAGTACTTC.

The chain is built from TRBV5-6 and TRBJ1-1; 7 positions match TRBD1. The ends lost 1 base at V and 4 bases at J; junction bases unmatched: 1. From germline, CDR1 is SGHDT and CDR2 YYEEEE. The CDR3 runs 13 residues. The CDR3 DNA reads TGTGCCAGCAGCTTGTCAGGGGGCACTGAAGCTTTCTTT. Translating it yields CASSLSGGTEAFF.

Turning to this clone: A read error may produce the germline difference seen at one junction end. The chain links TRBV5-8 to TRBJ1-2, with D possibly TRBD1 on 6 matching bases. CDR3 length equals 14 residues. Germline CDR1 SGHTS, CDR2 YDEGEE. This CDR3 reads CASRLGGSNYGYTF. The CDR3 DNA is TGTGCCAGCAGGTTGGGGGGCTCTAACTATGGCTACACCTTC.